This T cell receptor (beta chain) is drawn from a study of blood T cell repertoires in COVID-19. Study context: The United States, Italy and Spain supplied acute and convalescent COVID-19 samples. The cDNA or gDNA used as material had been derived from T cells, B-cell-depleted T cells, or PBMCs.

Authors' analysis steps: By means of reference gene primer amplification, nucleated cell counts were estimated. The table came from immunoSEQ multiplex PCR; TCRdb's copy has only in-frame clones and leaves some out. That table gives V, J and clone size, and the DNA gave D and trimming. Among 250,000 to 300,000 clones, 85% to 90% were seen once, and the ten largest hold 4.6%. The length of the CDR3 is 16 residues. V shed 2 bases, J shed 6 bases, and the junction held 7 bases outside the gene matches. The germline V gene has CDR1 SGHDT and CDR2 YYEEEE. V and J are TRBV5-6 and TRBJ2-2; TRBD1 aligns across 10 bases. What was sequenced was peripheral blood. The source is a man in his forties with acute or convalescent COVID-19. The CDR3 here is CASSFSGTGAAGELFF. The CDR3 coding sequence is TGTGCCAGCAGCTTTTCCGGGACAGGGGCCGCCGGGGAGCTGTTTTTT.